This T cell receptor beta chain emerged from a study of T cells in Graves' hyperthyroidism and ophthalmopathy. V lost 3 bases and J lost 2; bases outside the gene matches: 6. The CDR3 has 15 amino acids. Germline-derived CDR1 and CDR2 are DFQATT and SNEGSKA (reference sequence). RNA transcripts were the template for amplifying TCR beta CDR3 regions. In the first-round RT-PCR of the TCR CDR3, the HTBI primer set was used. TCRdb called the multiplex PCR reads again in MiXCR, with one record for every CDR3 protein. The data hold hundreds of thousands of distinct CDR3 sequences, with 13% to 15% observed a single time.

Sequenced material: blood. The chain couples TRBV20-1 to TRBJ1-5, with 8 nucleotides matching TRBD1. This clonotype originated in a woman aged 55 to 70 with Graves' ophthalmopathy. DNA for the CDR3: TGCAGTGCTAGGGACAGGGCATTCGGCAATCAGCCCCAGCATTTT. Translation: CSARDRAFGNQPQHF.